The clone carrying this T cell receptor beta chain occurred many times. In germline, CDR1 is SGHTA, CDR2 FQGTGA. The CDR3 runs 13 residues. V was trimmed by 0 bases and J by 15 bases, leaving 15 bases between them. Time point given: newly diagnosed GD, antithyroid drugs for less than 3 months. Making the TCR library involved RNA that had been extracted from PBMCs. Doctors identified Graves' disease using the American Thyroid Association guidelines. The data belong to a study of regulatory T cells in long-lasting Graves disease. Both iRepertoire HTBI primers and Arm-PCR of CDR3 regions were used to build the TCR beta libraries. One entry per CDR3 protein, called by TCRdb with MiXCR from the multiplex PCR reads. The sample yields 300,000 to 400,000 distinct CDR3 sequences, over 15% seen once. A further study also used this sample, focusing on T cells in Graves' hyperthyroidism and ophthalmopathy.

This chain joins TRBV7-3 and TRBJ2-1; D may match TRBD1 or TRBD2 (5 bases each). The material was peripheral blood mononuclear cells (PBMCs), obtained at new diagnosis, from a patient treated with antithyroid drugs. The source of this sequence is a man between 40 and 49 years old with Graves disease. This chain's CDR3 is CASSLTRDGRAFF. Written as DNA, the CDR3 is TGTGCCAGCAGCTTAACAAGGGACGGACGGGCGTTCTTC.